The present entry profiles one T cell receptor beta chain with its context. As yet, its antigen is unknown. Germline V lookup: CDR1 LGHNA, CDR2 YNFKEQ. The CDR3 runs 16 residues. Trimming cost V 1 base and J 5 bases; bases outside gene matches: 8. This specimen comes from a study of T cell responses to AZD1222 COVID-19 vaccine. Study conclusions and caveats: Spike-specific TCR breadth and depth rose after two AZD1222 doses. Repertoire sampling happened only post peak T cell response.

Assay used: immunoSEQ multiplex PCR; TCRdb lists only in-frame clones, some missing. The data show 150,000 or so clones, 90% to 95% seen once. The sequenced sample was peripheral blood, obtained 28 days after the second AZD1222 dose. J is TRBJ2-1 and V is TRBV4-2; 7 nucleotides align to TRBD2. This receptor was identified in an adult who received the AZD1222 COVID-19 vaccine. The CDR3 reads CASSQVAGDANNEQFF. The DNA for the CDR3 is TGTGCCAGCAGCCAAGTTGCGGGAGACGCGAACAATGAGCAGTTCTTC.